This T cell receptor (beta chain) was found in a study of identical twins. General study results and limits: Abundant cord blood beta clonotypes carried fewer insertions; memory repertoires showed none. The study reached conclusions through statistical analysis that was cross-sectional, not following the same donors. It was possible that invariant MAIT and iNKT cells partly confounded the zero-insertion analyses.

TCRdb re-derived calls from the 5' RACE reads in MiXCR, one entry per CDR3 protein. The sample has around 100,000 distinct CDR3 sequences; 5.9% are singletons. V was clipped by 1 base and J by 2 bases, with 18 bases between them. CDR1 and CDR2 from the germline V gene are SGHRS and YFSETQ. The CDR3 is 18 residues long. This clonotype was picked up many times. Its antigen remains unknown. What was sequenced was memory T cells sorted from blood. The TCR sequence derives from a woman aged 50 to 60 in good health. The chain employs TRBV5-1 and TRBJ2-2; the D gene is possibly TRBD2 (6 bases). The CDR3 sequence: CASSLSGFGGTNTGELFF. In DNA, the CDR3 is TGCGCCAGCAGCTTGTCGGGGTTCGGTGGGACTAACACCGGGGAGCTGTTTTTT. Supplemented by reference TRBV5-1 and TRBJ2-2, the full variable domain reads KAGVTQTPRYLIKTRGQQVTLSCSPISGHRSVSWYQQTPGQGLQFLFEYFSETQRNKGNFPGRFSGRQFSNSRSEMNVSTLELGDSALYLCASSLSGFGGTNTGELFFGEGSRLTVL.